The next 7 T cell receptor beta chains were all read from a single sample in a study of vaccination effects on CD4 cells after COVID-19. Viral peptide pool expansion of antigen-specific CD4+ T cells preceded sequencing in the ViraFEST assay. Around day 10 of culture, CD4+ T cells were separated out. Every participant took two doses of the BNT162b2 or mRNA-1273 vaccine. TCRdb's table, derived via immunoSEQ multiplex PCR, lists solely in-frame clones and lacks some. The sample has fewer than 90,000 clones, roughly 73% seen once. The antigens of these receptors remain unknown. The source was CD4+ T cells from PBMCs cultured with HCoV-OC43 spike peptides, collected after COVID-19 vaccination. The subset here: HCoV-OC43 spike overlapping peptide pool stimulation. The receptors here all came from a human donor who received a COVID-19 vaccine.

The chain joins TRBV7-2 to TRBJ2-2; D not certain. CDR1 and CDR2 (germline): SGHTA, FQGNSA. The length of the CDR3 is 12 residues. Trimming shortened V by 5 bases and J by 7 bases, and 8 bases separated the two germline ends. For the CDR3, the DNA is TGTGCCAGCAGCCCCTACGGCGGGGAGCTGTTTTTT. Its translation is CASSPYGGELFF.

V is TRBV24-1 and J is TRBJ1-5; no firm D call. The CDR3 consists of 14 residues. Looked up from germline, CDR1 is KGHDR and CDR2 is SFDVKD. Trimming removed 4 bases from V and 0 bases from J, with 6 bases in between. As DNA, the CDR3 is TGTGCCACCAGTGACTCCGATAGCAATCAGCCCCAGCATTTT. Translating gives CATSDSDSNQPQHF.

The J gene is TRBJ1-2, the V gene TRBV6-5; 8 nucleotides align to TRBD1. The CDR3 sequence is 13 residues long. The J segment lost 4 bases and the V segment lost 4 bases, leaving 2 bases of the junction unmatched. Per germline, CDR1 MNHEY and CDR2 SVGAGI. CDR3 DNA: TGTGCCAGCAGTTGGGGACAGGTCTATGGCTACACCTTC. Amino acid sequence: CASSWGQVYGYTF.

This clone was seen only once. DNA for the CDR3: TGTGCCAGCAGTTACGCCAGGGGGCCCCCAGATACGCAGTATTTT. Translation: CASSYARGPPDTQYF. This chain uses TRBV6-2 or TRBV6-3 with TRBJ2-3, with TRBD1 identical over 8 bases. Trimming cost V 2 bases and J 4 bases; bases outside gene matches: 5. This CDR3 has 15 residues. Germline CDR1 and CDR2: MNHEY and SVGEGT.

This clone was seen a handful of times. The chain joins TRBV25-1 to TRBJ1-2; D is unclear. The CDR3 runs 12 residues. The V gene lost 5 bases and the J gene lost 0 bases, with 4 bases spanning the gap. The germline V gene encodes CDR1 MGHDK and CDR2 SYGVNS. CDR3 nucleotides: TGTGCCAGCAGTCTTGCTAACTATGGCTACACCTTC. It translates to CASSLANYGYTF.

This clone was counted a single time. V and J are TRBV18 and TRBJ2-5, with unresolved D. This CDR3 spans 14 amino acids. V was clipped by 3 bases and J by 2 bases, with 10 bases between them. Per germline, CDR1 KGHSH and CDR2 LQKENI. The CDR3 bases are TGTGCCAGCTCACCCGGCACGGCACAAGAGACCCAGTACTTC. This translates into CASSPGTAQETQYF.

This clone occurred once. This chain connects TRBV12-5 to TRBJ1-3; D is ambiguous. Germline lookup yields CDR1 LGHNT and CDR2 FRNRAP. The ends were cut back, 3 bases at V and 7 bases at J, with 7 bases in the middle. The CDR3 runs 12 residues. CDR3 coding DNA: TGTGCTAGTGGTTTCGAAAGCAACACCATATATTTT. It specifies CASGFESNTIYF.